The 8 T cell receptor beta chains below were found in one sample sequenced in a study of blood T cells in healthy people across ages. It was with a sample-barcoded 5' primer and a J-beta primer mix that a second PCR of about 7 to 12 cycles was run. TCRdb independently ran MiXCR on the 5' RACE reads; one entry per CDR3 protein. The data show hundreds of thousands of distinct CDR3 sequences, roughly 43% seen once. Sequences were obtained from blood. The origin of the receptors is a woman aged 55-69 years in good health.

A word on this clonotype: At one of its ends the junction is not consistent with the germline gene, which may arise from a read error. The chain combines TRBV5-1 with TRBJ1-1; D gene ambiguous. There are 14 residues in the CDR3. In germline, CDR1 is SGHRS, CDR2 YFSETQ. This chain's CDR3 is CAGSLTNMNTEAFF. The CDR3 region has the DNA TGCGCCGGCAGCTTGACAAACATGAACACTGAAGCTTTCTTT.

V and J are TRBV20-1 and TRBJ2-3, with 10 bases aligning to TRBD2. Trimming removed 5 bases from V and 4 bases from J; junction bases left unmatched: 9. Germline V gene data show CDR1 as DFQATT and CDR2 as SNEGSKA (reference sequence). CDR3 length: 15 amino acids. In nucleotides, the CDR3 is TGCAGTGCTCTCTGGACTAGCGGAATGTCAGATACGCAGTATTTT. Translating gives CSALWTSGMSDTQYF.

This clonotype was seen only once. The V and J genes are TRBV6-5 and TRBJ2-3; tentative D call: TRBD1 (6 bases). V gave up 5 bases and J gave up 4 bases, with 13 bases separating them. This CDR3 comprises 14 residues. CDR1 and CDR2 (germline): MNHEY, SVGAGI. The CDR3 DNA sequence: TGTGCCAGCAGTGACGGCAGGGGCGCAGATACGCAGTATTTT. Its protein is CASSDGRGADTQYF.

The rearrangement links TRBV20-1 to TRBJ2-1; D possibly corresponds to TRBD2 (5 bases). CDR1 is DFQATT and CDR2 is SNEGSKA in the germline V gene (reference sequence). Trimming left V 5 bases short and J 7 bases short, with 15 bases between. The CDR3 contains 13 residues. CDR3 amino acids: CSAWRGRGNEQFF. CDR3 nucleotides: TGCAGTGCTTGGCGCGGTCGAGGGAATGAGCAGTTCTTC.

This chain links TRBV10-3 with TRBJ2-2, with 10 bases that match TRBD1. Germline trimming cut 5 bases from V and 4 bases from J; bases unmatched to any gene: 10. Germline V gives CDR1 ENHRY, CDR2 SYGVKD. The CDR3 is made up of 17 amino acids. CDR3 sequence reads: CAISPTGGRQTTGELFF. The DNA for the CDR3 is TGTGCCATCAGTCCGACAGGGGGCAGACAGACCACCGGGGAGCTGTTTTTT.

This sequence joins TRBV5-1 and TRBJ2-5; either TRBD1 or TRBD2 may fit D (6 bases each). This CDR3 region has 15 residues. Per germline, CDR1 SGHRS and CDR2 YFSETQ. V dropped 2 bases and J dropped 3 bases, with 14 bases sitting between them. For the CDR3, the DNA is TGCGCCAGCAGCTTTAATCGGGGGCTGGAAGAGACCCAGTACTTC. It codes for CASSFNRGLEETQYF.

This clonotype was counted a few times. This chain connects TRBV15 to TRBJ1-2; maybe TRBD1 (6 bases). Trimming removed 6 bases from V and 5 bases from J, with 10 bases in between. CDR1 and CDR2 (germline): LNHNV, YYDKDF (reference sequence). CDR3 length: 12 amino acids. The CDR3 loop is CATSVDRYGYTF. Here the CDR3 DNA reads TGTGCCACCAGTGTGGACAGATATGGCTACACCTTC.

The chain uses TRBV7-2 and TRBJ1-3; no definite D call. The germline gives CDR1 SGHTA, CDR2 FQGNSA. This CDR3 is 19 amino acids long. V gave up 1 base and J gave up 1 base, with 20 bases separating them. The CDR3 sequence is CASSLEESGPYTSGNTIYF. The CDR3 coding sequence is TGTGCCAGCAGCTTAGAGGAATCGGGTCCTTATACTTCTGGAAACACCATATATTTT. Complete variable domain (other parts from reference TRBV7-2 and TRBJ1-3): GAGVSQSPSNKVTEKGKDVELRCDPISGHTALYWYRQSLGQGLEFLIYFQGNSAPDKSGLPSDRFSAERTGGSVSTLTIQRTQQEDSAVYLCASSLEESGPYTSGNTIYFGEGSWLTVV.